A single sample is the source of the 8 T cell receptor beta chains below, sequenced in a study of blood T cell repertoires in COVID-19. Using immunoSEQ multiplex PCR, the repertoire was profiled, and TCRdb retains in-frame clones only, with some absent. The data hold 150,000 to 200,000 clones, with almost 85% observed a single time. Sequenced: peripheral blood. Every receptor here comes from an elderly woman with COVID-19, enrolled during active disease.

The CDR3: CAWSRGQPNQPQHF. CDR3 DNA: TGTGCCTGGAGTCGGGGACAGCCCAATCAGCCCCAGCATTTT. The chain is built from TRBV30 and TRBJ1-5; 7 bases are shared with TRBD1. This CDR3 region has 14 residues. The germline V gene has CDR1 GTSNPN and CDR2 SVGIG (reference sequence). V gave up 2 bases and J gave up 3 bases; unmatched junction bases: 4.

This clone came up a few times. V is TRBV19 and J is TRBJ1-1; D gene uncertain. There are 12 residues in the CDR3. Germline V gene sequence: CDR1 LNHDA, CDR2 SQIVND (reference sequence). V dropped 4 bases and J dropped 7 bases, with 10 bases sitting between them. The CDR3 reads CASSTLQREAFF. The CDR3 DNA sequence: TGTGCCAGTAGTACCCTCCAGCGTGAAGCTTTCTTT.

Note on this clone: The junction does not match germline at one end; this may be a read error. The chain combines TRBV7-7 with TRBJ2-5; 8 positions agree with TRBD1. The CDR3 has 13 amino acids. CDR1 is SSHAT and CDR2 is FNYEAQ in the germline V gene (reference sequence). The CDR3, as DNA: TGTGCTAGCAGCACAGGGGGCCAAGAGACCCAGTACTTC. Translation gives CASSTGGQETQYF.

This chain uses TRBV4-3 with TRBJ2-3; the D gene is possibly TRBD2 (5 bases). V gave up 0 bases and J gave up 4 bases, with 17 bases separating them. CDR1 LGHNA and CDR2 YSLEER come from the germline V gene. The CDR3 totals 17 residues. The CDR3 protein is CASSQDPRGSTADTQYF. In nucleotides, the CDR3 is TGCGCCAGCAGCCAAGATCCGAGAGGGAGCACGGCAGATACGCAGTATTTT.

This clone was seen only once. V is TRBV9 and J is TRBJ2-7; TRBD2 aligns across 11 bases. The CDR3 runs to 18 residues. J was trimmed by 0 bases and V by 4 bases; bases with no gene match: 12. Germline V gives CDR1 SGDLS, CDR2 YYNGEE. CDR3 sequence: CASSRRASGRTSSYEQYF. CDR3 bases: TGTGCCAGCAGCCGCCGGGCTAGCGGGAGGACGAGCTCCTACGAGCAGTACTTC.

The chain's CDR3 is CATSSQGYNEQFF. DNA for the CDR3: TGTGCCACCAGTTCACAGGGCTACAATGAGCAGTTCTTC. The chain carries TRBV24-1 and TRBJ2-1; D might be TRBD1 (6 bases). V shed 6 bases and J shed 3 bases, with 8 bases lying between them. The CDR3 runs to 13 residues. Looked up from germline, CDR1 is KGHDR and CDR2 is SFDVKD.

V is TRBV13 and J is TRBJ1-1; D ambiguous. The CDR3 extends over 14 amino acids. From germline, CDR1 is PRHDT and CDR2 FYEKMQ (reference sequence). Trimming took off 10 bases at V and 4 bases at J, with 19 bases between the two ends. As DNA, the CDR3 is TGTGCCACAACTGGACGGGGAGTGGGCACTGAAGCTTTCTTT. It specifies CATTGRGVGTEAFF.

CDR3 loop: CASSQPGEIKGGYTF. The CDR3 DNA sequence: TGTGCCAGCTCGCAGCCAGGGGAGATTAAGGGAGGCTACACCTTC. The genes are TRBV18 and TRBJ1-2, with TRBD1 as a possible D gene (6 bases). V was pared by 6 bases and J by 8 bases, with 22 bases between. The CDR3 consists of 15 residues. The germline V gene encodes CDR1 KGHSH and CDR2 LQKENI.